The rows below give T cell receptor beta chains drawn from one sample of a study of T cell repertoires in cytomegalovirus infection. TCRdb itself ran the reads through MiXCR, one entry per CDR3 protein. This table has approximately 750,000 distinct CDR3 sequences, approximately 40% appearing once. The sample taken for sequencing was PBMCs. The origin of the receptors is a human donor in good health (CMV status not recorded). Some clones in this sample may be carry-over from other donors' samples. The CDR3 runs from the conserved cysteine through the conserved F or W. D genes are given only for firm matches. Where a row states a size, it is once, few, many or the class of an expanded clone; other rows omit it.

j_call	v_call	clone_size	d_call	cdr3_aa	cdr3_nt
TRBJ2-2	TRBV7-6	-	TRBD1	CASSSIRYDRGLTGELFF	TGTGCCAGCAGCTCGATAAGATACGACAGGGGACTCACCGGGGAGCTGTTTTTT
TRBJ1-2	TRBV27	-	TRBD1	CASRDRQGAQSYTF	TGTGCCAGCAGGGACAGACAGGGGGCCCAGAGCTACACCTTC
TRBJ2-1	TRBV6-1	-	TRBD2	CASIPISGGPYNEQFF	TGTGCCAGCATTCCGATTAGCGGGGGACCCTACAATGAGCAGTTCTTC
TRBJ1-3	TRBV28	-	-	CASNLGGGIGGNIIYF	TGTGCCAGCAATCTAGGGGGGGGCATCGGTGGAAACATCATATATTTT
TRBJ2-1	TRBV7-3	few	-	CASSSGGPLYNEQFF	TGTGCCAGCAGCTCCGGGGGACCCCTCTACAATGAGCAGTTCTTC
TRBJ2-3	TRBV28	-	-	CASSFTGTSTDTQYF	TGTGCCAGCAGTTTTACAGGGACCAGCACAGATACGCAGTATTTT
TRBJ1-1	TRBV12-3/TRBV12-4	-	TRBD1	CASRTPGQGYTEAFF	TGTGCCAGCAGGACTCCGGGACAGGGGTACACTGAAGCTTTCTTT
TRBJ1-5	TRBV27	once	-	CASSLEWDDRQPQPF	TGTGCCAGCAGTTTGGAATGGGACGACCGTCAGCCCCAGCCTTTT
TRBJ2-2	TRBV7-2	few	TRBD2	CASSLRTSGIAGELFF	TGTGCCAGCAGCCTACGGACTAGCGGGATAGCCGGGGAGCTGTTTTTT
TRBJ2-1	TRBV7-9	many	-	CASSAPRENEQFF	TGTGCCAGCAGCGCGCCCCGGGAAAATGAGCAGTTCTTC
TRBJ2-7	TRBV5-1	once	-	CASSFSGPTTAEQYF	TGCGCCAGCAGCTTTAGCGGACCCACGACCGCCGAGCAGTACTTC
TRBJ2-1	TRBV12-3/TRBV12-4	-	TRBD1	CASNLGQGNEQFF	TGTGCCAGCAACCTAGGACAGGGGAACGAGCAGTTCTTC
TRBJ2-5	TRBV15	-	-	CATSRVRTGMGETQYF	TGTGCCACCAGCAGAGTTCGGACTGGCATGGGGGAGACCCAGTACTTC
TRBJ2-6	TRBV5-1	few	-	CASRRRVGANVLTF	TGCGCCAGCAGGAGGAGGGTTGGGGCCAACGTCCTGACTTTC
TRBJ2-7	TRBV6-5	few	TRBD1	CASSAGWDSRGYEQYF	TGTGCCAGCAGTGCCGGATGGGACAGTAGGGGATACGAGCAGTACTTC
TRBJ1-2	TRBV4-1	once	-	CASSQEFSDHYGYTF	TGCGCCAGCAGCCAAGAGTTCAGCGACCACTATGGCTACACCTTC
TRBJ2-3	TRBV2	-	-	CASSLLTLDDTQYF	TGTGCCAGCAGTCTCTTAACTCTTGATGATACGCAGTATTTT
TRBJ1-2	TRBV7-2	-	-	CASSISGGHYGYTF	TGTGCCAGCAGCATAAGCGGGGGCCACTATGGCTACACCTTC
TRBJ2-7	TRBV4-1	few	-	CASSQPGGLYEQYF	TGCGCCAGCAGCCAACCCGGAGGGCTCTACGAGCAGTACTTC
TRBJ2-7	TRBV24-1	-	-	CATSDLVPEQYF	TGTGCCACCAGTGATTTGGTCCCCGAGCAGTACTTC
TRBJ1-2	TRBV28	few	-	CASSSLDSNYGYTF	TGTGCCAGCAGTTCTTTGGACAGTAACTATGGCTACACCTTC
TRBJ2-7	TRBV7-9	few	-	CASSFPTDRSSDEQYF	TGTGCCAGCAGCTTCCCGACTGACAGGTCCTCGGACGAGCAGTACTTC
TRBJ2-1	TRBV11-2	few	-	CASSLDHEEQFF	TGTGCCAGCAGCTTAGACCATGAGGAGCAGTTCTTC
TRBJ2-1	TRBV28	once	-	CASSAFSGGGRKEQFF	TGTGCCAGCAGTGCCTTTAGCGGAGGGGGCCGAAAGGAGCAGTTCTTC
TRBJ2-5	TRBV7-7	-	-	CASSPTGTRRETQYF	TGTGCTAGCAGCCCTACCGGGACCCGGCGGGAGACCCAGTACTTC
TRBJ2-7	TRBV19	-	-	CASSMVGVGYEQYF	TGTGCCAGTAGTATGGTTGGGGTTGGCTACGAGCAGTACTTC
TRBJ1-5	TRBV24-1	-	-	CATKGQGSDQPQHF	TGTGCCACTAAGGGGCAGGGGAGCGATCAGCCCCAGCATTTT
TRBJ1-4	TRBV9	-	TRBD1	CASSLRDRGGNEKLFF	TGTGCCAGCAGCCTGCGGGACAGGGGAGGGAATGAAAAACTGTTTTTT
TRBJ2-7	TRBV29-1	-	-	CSASPQRRGYEQYF	TGCAGCGCGTCACCCCAGAGGCGAGGATACGAGCAGTACTTC
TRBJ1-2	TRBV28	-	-	CASSFRDSRKGYYGYTF	TGTGCCAGCAGTTTCCGCGACTCACGGAAGGGGTACTATGGCTACACCTTC
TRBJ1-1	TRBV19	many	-	CASSMGLGGNTEAFF	TGTGCCAGTAGTATGGGGTTGGGTGGGAACACTGAAGCTTTCTTT
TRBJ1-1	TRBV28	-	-	CASSLTWIVREAFF	TGTGCCAGCAGCCTGACTTGGATTGTTAGAGAAGCTTTCTTT
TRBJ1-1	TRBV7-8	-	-	CASSLLGTMNTEAFF	TGTGCCAGCAGCTTACTGGGGACGATGAACACTGAAGCTTTCTTT
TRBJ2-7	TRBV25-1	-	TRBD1	CARSEPSGTGTLHEQYF	TGTGCCCGCAGTGAACCTTCCGGGACAGGGACCCTACACGAGCAGTACTTC
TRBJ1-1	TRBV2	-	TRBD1	CASSLTGGTANTEAFF	TGTGCCAGCAGCCTGACAGGGGGCACTGCGAACACTGAAGCTTTCTTT
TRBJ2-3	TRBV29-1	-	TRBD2	CSVEALAGTDTQYF	TGCAGCGTTGAAGCGCTAGCGGGTACAGATACGCAGTATTTT
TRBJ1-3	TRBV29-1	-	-	CSASGTAGNTIYF	TGCAGCGCCTCCGGGACGGCTGGAAACACCATATATTTT
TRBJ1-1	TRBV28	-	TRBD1	CASSPTETGYTEAFF	TGTGCCAGCAGTCCTACCGAGACAGGGTACACTGAAGCTTTCTTT